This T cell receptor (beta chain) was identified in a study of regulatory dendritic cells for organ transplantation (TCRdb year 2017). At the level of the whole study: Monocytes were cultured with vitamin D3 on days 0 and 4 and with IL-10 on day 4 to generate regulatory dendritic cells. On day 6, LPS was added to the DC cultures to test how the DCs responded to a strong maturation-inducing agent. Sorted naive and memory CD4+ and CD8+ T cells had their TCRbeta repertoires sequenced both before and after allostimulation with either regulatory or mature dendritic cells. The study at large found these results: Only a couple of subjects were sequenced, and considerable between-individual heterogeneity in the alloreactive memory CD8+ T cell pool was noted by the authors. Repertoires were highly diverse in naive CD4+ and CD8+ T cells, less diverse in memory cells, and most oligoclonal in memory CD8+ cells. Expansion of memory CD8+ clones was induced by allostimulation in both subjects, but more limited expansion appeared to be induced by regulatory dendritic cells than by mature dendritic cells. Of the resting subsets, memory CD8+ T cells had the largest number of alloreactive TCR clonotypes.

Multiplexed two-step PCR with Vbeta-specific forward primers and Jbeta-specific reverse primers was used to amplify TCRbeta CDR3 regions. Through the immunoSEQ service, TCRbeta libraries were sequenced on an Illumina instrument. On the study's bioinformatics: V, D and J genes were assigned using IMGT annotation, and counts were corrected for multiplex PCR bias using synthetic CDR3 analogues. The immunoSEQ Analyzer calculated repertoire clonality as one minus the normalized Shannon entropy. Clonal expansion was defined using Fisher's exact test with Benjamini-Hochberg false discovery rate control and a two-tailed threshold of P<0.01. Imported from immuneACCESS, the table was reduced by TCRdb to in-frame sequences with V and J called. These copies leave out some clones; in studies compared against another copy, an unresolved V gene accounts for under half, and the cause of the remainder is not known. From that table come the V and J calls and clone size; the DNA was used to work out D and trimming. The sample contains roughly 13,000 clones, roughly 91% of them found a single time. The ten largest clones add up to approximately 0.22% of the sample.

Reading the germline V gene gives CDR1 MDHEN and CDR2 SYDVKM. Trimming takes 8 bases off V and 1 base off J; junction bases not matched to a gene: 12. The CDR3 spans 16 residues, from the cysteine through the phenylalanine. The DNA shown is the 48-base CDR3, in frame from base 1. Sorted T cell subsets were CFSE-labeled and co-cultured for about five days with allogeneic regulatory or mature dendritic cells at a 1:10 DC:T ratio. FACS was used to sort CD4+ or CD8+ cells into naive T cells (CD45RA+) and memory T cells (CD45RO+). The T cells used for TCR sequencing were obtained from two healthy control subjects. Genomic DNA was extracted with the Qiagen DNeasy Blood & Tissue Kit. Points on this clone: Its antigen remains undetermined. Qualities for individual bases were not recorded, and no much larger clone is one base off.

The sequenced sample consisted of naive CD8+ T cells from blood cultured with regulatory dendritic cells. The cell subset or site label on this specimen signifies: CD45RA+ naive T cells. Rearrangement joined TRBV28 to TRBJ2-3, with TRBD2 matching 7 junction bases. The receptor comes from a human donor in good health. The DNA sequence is TGTGCCAGCCCCGCCTCGGGGGGAGCCCGCACAGATACGCAGTATTTT. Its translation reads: CASPASGGARTDTQYF.